This entry describes one T cell receptor (beta chain). Antigen unknown. Repertoires were generated with immunoSEQ multiplex PCR, while TCRdb's copy carries only in-frame clones and drops some. The repertoire holds around 70,000 clones, about 85% seen once, with about 4.3% in the top ten. This CDR3 spans 16 amino acids. CDR1 and CDR2 (germline): MNHNY, SVGAGI (reference sequence). V gave up 5 bases and J gave up 4 bases; unmatched junction bases: 11. These data are taken from a study of radiotherapy plus CTLA-4 blockade in lung cancer. The study, taken as a whole, reports: Strongest reported response predictors: early blood clone changes and post-radiation interferon-beta. In blood, after radiotherapy plus ipilimumab, tumor-derived TCR clones expanded.

Sequencing was performed on peripheral blood, taken from a patient treated with radiotherapy plus ipilimumab. This receptor was obtained from a human donor with non-small cell lung cancer who had a partial response to radiotherapy plus ipilimumab. J is TRBJ2-7 and V is TRBV6-6; TRBD2 agrees at 10 bases. CDR3 in DNA: TGTGCCAGCAGTGGTTCAAGCGGGAGGGCACAGTACGAGCAGTACTTC. Its translation: CASSGSSGRAQYEQYF.